The 27 T cell receptor beta chains presented below share a single source sample, sequenced in a study of blood T cell repertoires in COVID-19. TCRdb's table, derived via immunoSEQ multiplex PCR, lists solely in-frame clones and lacks some. The sample shows 150,000 or so clones, roughly four fifths of them seen only once. The source material was peripheral blood. The source is a woman aged 60-75 years with COVID-19, enrolled during active disease.

This chain links TRBV5-5 with TRBJ2-3, with 8 nucleotides matching TRBD2. Trimming removed 0 bases from V and 0 bases from J; junction bases left unmatched: 3. The CDR3 is made up of 16 amino acids. The germline V gene has CDR1 SGHKS and CDR2 YYEKEE (reference sequence). The CDR3 reads CASSLVLAGSTDTQYF. The CDR3 bases are TGTGCCAGCAGCTTGGTATTAGCGGGAAGCACAGATACGCAGTATTTT. Supplemented by reference TRBV5-5 and TRBJ2-3, the full variable domain reads DAGVTQSPTHLIKTRGQQVTLRCSPISGHKSVSWYQQVLGQGPQFIFQYYEKEERGRGNFPDRFSARQFPNYSSELNVNALLLGDSALYLCASSLVLAGSTDTQYFGPGTRLTVL.

This chain uses TRBV18 with TRBJ2-3; D unclear. Germline V gene lookup returns CDR1 KGHSH and CDR2 LQKENI. Trimming took off 6 bases at V and 2 bases at J, with 15 bases between the two ends. CDR3 length: 15 amino acids. The CDR3: CASSTSGKYTDTQYF. The DNA for the CDR3 is TGTGCCAGCTCTACCAGTGGCAAGTACACAGATACGCAGTATTTT.

This clone was counted between two and nine times. The rearrangement uses TRBV5-1 and TRBJ1-3; D may be TRBD1 (6 bases). V lost 0 bases, J lost 2 bases, and 9 bases lay in between. The CDR3 totals 15 residues. CDR1 is SGHRS, CDR2 YFSETQ, per germline. DNA of the CDR3: TGCGCCAGCAGCTTGGGTGGGACAACTGGAAACACCATATATTTT. Translated: CASSLGGTTGNTIYF. Using reference TRBV5-1 and TRBJ1-3 for the parts outside the CDR3, the full variable domain is KAGVTQTPRYLIKTRGQQVTLSCSPISGHRSVSWYQQTPGQGLQFLFEYFSETQRNKGNFPGRFSGRQFSNSRSEMNVSTLELGDSALYLCASSLGGTTGNTIYFGEGSWLTVV.

This chain joins TRBV3-1 (or the pseudogene TRBV3-2) and TRBJ1-1; possible D gene TRBD1, 6 bases. The CDR3 is made up of 15 amino acids. CDR1 is LGHDT, CDR2 YNNKEL, per germline (reference sequence). Between the trimmed V and J ends, which lost 4 bases and 1 base, there was a span of 13 bases. In nucleotides, the CDR3 is TGTGCCAGCAGCCGCCCCGGACAGCAGAACACTGAAGCTTTCTTT. It codes for CASSRPGQQNTEAFF.

The chain employs TRBV25-1 and TRBJ2-5; D not resolved. Germline-derived CDR1 and CDR2 are MGHDK and SYGVNS. The V gene lost 7 bases and the J gene lost 5 bases, with 8 bases spanning the gap. The CDR3 spans 11 residues. CDR3 DNA sequence: TGTGCCAGCACCGGTCTCGAGACCCAGTACTTC. Translation gives CASTGLETQYF.

The chain uses TRBV30 and TRBJ1-4; no firm D call. Per the germline V gene, CDR1 is GTSNPN and CDR2 is SVGIG (reference sequence). Trimming shortened V by 2 bases and J by 8 bases, and 9 bases separated the two germline ends. The CDR3 has 12 residues. CDR3 region: CAWSQRGEKLFF. CDR3 coding DNA: TGTGCCTGGAGTCAAAGAGGGGAAAAACTGTTTTTT. The full variable domain, with the rest looked up from reference TRBV30 and TRBJ1-4, is SQTIHQWPATLVQPVGSPLSLECTVEGTSNPNLYWYRQAAGRGLQLLFYSVGIGQISSEVPQNLSASRPQDRQFILSSKKLLLSDSGFYLCAWSQRGEKLFFGSGTQLSVL.

There are a few counts of this clone. The chain joins TRBV4-1 to TRBJ1-4, with 9 bases fitting TRBD1. Germline CDR1 MGHRA, CDR2 YSYEKL. CDR3 length equals 20 residues. Losses at the gene ends were 2 bases for V and 8 bases for J; bases not matched to a gene: 21. CDR3 nucleotides: TGCGCCAGCAGCCAACCGACCGGGACAGGGTGGGAGCGGTGGGAGGAAAAACTGTTTTTT. Protein sequence: CASSQPTGTGWERWEEKLFF.

The chain carries TRBV29-1 and TRBJ1-1; weak D call: TRBD1 (6 bases). The germline V gene encodes CDR1 SQVTM and CDR2 ANQGSEA. The CDR3 sequence is 13 residues long. V was pared by 6 bases and J by 0 bases, with 11 bases between. The CDR3 sequence is CSVYRVMNTEAFF. CDR3 sequence (DNA): TGCAGCGTCTACAGGGTGATGAACACTGAAGCTTTCTTT.

This sequence joins TRBV27 and TRBJ1-1; D gene ambiguous. V was pared by 7 bases and J by 2 bases, with 14 bases between. The CDR3 is 14 residues long. Germline lookup yields CDR1 MNHEY and CDR2 SMNVEV (reference sequence). CDR3 residues: CASTRWLGNTEAFF. DNA of the CDR3: TGTGCCAGCACTAGGTGGTTGGGTAACACTGAAGCTTTCTTT.

V gene TRBV3-1 (or the pseudogene TRBV3-2) combines with J gene TRBJ1-5; no clear D. Germline assignment: CDR1 LGHDT and CDR2 YNNKEL (reference sequence). The CDR3 runs to 14 residues. V was trimmed by 0 bases and J by 10 bases, leaving 13 bases between them. CDR3 nucleotide sequence: TGTGCCAGCAGCCAAGATGGAGGGTCCTTACCCCAGCATTTT. Translating it yields CASSQDGGSLPQHF.

The chain employs TRBV25-1 and TRBJ2-5; 7 bases are shared with TRBD1. J lost 2 bases, V lost 3 bases, and 9 bases had no gene match. Germline V gene data show CDR1 as MGHDK and CDR2 as SYGVNS. This CDR3 region has 16 residues. CDR3 bases: TGTGCCAGCAGTGACCGTCCCGGGACAGCGCAAGAGACCCAGTACTTC. Its translation: CASSDRPGTAQETQYF.

This sequence joins TRBV10-3 and TRBJ1-1; D perhaps matches TRBD1 (5 bases). With 11 bases removed from V and 0 bases from J, the gap between germline ends came to 10 bases. Germline CDR1 is ENHRY and CDR2 is SYGVKD. The CDR3 runs to 12 residues. The CDR3 here is CASGRLNTEAFF. CDR3 in DNA: TGTGCCTCAGGGCGGTTGAACACTGAAGCTTTCTTT.

The chain links TRBV5-1 to TRBJ1-2; D may be TRBD1 (6 bases). Trimming cost V 1 base and J 4 bases, with 8 bases left between them. There are 13 residues in the CDR3. Germline V gives CDR1 SGHRS, CDR2 YFSETQ. CDR3 coding DNA: TGCGCCAGCAGCTTGTTAGGGGGCTATGGCTACACCTTC. Translated: CASSLLGGYGYTF.

The chain is built from TRBV24-1 and TRBJ2-1, with 14 nucleotides matching TRBD2. Germline V gene lookup returns CDR1 KGHDR and CDR2 SFDVKD. V lost 3 bases to trimming and J lost 11 bases; unmatched junction nucleotides: 5. The CDR3 runs 15 residues. As DNA, the CDR3 is TGTGCCACCAGTGATCTGACTAGCGGGAGGGCGCAGCAGTTCTTC. Protein sequence: CATSDLTSGRAQQFF.

The genes are TRBV19 and TRBJ2-1, with D tentatively TRBD2 (7 bases). Germline CDR1 is LNHDA and CDR2 is SQIVND (reference sequence). The ends were cut back, 5 bases at V and 6 bases at J, with 17 bases in the middle. The length of the CDR3 is 15 residues. DNA of the CDR3: TGTGCCAGTAGTCCACCGGGGGGCCCCCTCAATGAGCAGTTCTTC. Protein: CASSPPGGPLNEQFF.

The J gene is TRBJ2-2, the V gene TRBV25-1; 10 nucleotides agree with TRBD1. V shed 1 base and J 5 bases; nucleotides not matched to a gene: 4. The CDR3 totals 16 residues. Germline V gene data show CDR1 as MGHDK and CDR2 as SYGVNS. For the CDR3, the DNA is TGTGCCAGCAGTGAATCTGGACAGGGGGTAACCGGGGAGCTGTTTTTT. It specifies CASSESGQGVTGELFF.

The genes are TRBV18 and TRBJ2-2, with 7 bases lining up with TRBD1. The J segment lost 4 bases and the V segment lost 3 bases, leaving 5 bases of the junction unmatched. CDR3 length: 15 residues. The germline V gene has CDR1 KGHSH and CDR2 LQKENI. The CDR3 DNA reads TGTGCCAGCTCACCCGGACAGGTCGGCACCGGGGAGCTGTTTTTT. Residues: CASSPGQVGTGELFF. Complete variable domain (other parts from reference TRBV18 and TRBJ2-2): NAGVMQNPRHLVRRRGQEARLRCSPMKGHSHVYWYRQLPEEGLKFMVYLQKENIIDESGMPKERFSAEFPKEGPSILRIQQVVRGDSAAYFCASSPGQVGTGELFFGEGSRLTVL.

V gene TRBV11-2 combines with J gene TRBJ2-5; 8 bases are shared with TRBD1. CDR3 length equals 16 residues. V lost 5 bases, J lost 1 base, and 9 bases stayed unmatched. CDR1 SGHAT and CDR2 FQNNGV come from the germline V gene. In DNA form, the CDR3 reads TGTGCCAGCAGCGCCCAGGGGGCGCAGGGCCAAGAGACCCAGTACTTC. Protein: CASSAQGAQGQETQYF.

The V call is TRBV6-5, the J call TRBJ1-2; TRBD1 is a possible D gene (5 bases). CDR3 length: 13 amino acids. The V gene lost 6 bases and the J gene lost 9 bases, with 17 bases spanning the gap. Germline CDR1 reads MNHEY; CDR2 reads SVGAGI. The CDR3 coding sequence is TGTGCCAGCAGCCCGACTGGGGCGAGGCGCTACACCTTC. Translation gives CASSPTGARRYTF.

This rearrangement joins TRBV5-4 to TRBJ2-2, with 8 bases aligning to TRBD1. The CDR3 runs to 12 residues. Germline V CDR1 and CDR2: SGHNT, YYREEE (reference sequence). V lost 5 bases to trimming and J lost 8 bases; unmatched junction nucleotides: 2. As DNA, the CDR3 is TGTGCCAGCAGTTGGGACAGGGGGGAGCTGTTTTTT. It encodes CASSWDRGELFF.

V gene TRBV5-1 combines with J gene TRBJ2-3; possible D gene TRBD2, 5 bases. V lost 5 bases to trimming and J lost 2 bases, with 12 bases between them. Germline V lookup: CDR1 SGHRS, CDR2 YFSETQ. The CDR3 contains 14 residues. The CDR3 loop is CASRLDYFTDTQYF. CDR3 DNA: TGCGCCAGCAGACTAGACTACTTCACAGATACGCAGTATTTT.

The sample holds one count of this clone. This rearrangement joins TRBV19 to TRBJ1-2; possibly TRBD1 for D (6 bases). Germline values: CDR1 LNHDA, CDR2 SQIVND (reference sequence). The CDR3 has 14 amino acids. V gave up 3 bases and J gave up 3 bases, with 11 bases separating them. The CDR3 spells CASSIRDTYYGYTF. CDR3 coding DNA: TGTGCCAGTAGTATCCGGGACACGTACTATGGCTACACCTTC.

V usage is TRBV5-1 and J usage is TRBJ1-4; tentatively, D is TRBD1 (6 bases). The ends were cut back, 4 bases at V and 5 bases at J, with 15 bases in the middle. The CDR3 contains 15 residues. Germline lookup yields CDR1 SGHRS and CDR2 YFSETQ. The DNA of the CDR3 is TGCGCCAGCAGCGACGACAGGAAACCAAATGAAAAACTGTTTTTT. It is translated as CASSDDRKPNEKLFF. Variable domain in full (rest from reference TRBV5-1 and TRBJ1-4): KAGVTQTPRYLIKTRGQQVTLSCSPISGHRSVSWYQQTPGQGLQFLFEYFSETQRNKGNFPGRFSGRQFSNSRSEMNVSTLELGDSALYLCASSDDRKPNEKLFFGSGTQLSVL.

With respect to this clone: This CDR3 is also generated by other DNA sequences in the sample. V and J are TRBV9 and TRBJ2-3, with D possibly matching TRBD2 (5 bases). V lost 1 base and J lost 0, with 6 bases in between. The CDR3 is 14 residues long. CDR1 is SGDLS and CDR2 is YYNGEE in the germline V gene. In DNA form, the CDR3 reads TGTGCCAGCAGCGTAAGCGGCAGCACAGATACGCAGTATTTT. It codes for CASSVSGSTDTQYF.

This clone was picked up one time. V usage is TRBV7-8 and J usage is TRBJ1-5; weak D call: TRBD1 (6 bases). Germline CDR1 is SGHVS and CDR2 is FQNEAQ. The V gene lost 6 bases and the J gene lost 8 bases, with 17 bases spanning the gap. The CDR3 covers 14 residues. CDR3: CASRKEGVGKPQHF. Here the CDR3 DNA reads TGTGCCAGCAGAAAAGAGGGGGTGGGTAAGCCCCAGCATTTT.

The chain couples TRBV6-5 to TRBJ2-5; perhaps TRBD2 as D (6 bases). Germline lookup yields CDR1 MNHEY and CDR2 SVGAGI. V was trimmed by 1 base and J by 0 bases, leaving 9 bases between them. The CDR3 covers 15 residues. CDR3 sequence reads: CASSYFRDYQETQYF. CDR3 in DNA: TGTGCCAGCAGTTACTTCCGGGACTACCAAGAGACCCAGTACTTC.

This sequence joins TRBV11-1 and TRBJ2-1, with 9 bases matching TRBD1. The CDR3 covers 15 residues. Per the germline V gene, CDR1 is SGHAT and CDR2 is FQDESV (reference sequence). The J segment lost 2 bases and the V segment lost 4 bases, leaving 3 bases of the junction unmatched. The CDR3 is CASSSRDRAYNEQFF. CDR3 nucleotides: TGTGCCAGCAGCTCCCGGGACAGGGCCTACAATGAGCAGTTCTTC. Drawing the rest from reference TRBV11-1 and TRBJ2-1, the complete variable domain is EAEVAQSPRYKITEKSQAVAFWCDPISGHATLYWYRQILGQGPELLVQFQDESVVDDSQLPKDRFSAERLKGVDSTLKIQPAELGDSAMYLCASSSRDRAYNEQFFGPGTRLTVL.